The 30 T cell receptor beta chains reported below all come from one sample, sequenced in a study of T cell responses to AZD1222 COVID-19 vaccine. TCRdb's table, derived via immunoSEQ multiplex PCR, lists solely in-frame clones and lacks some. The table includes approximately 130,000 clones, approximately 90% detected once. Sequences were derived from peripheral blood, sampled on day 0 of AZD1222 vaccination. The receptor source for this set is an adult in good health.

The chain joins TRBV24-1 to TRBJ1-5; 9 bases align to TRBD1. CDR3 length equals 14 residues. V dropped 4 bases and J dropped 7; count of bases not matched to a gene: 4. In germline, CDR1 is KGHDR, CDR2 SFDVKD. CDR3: CATSEGQGEQPQHF. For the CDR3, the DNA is TGTGCCACCAGTGAGGGACAGGGAGAGCAGCCCCAGCATTTT.

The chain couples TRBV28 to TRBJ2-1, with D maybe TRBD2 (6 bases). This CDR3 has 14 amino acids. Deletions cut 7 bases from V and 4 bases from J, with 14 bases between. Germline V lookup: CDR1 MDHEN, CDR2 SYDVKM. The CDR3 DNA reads TGTGCCAGCATGAGGGGACTGAAGTACAATGAGCAGTTCTTC. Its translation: CASMRGLKYNEQFF.

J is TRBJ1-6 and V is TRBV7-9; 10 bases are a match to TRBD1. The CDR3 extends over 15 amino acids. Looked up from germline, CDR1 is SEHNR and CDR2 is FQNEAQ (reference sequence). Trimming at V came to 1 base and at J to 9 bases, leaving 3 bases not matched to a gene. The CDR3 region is CASSLGRQGASPLHF. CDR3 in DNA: TGTGCCAGCAGCTTAGGAAGACAGGGGGCTTCACCCCTCCACTTT.

The CDR3 sequence: CASSATPGEWETQYF. The CDR3 nucleotides are TGTGCCAGCAGCGCCACGCCCGGGGAGTGGGAGACCCAGTACTTC. This chain joins TRBV9 and TRBJ2-5, with D possibly matching TRBD2 (5 bases). The CDR3 extends over 15 amino acids. The V end lost 3 bases, the J end lost 5 bases, and 17 bases lay between the germline ends. The germline CDR1 and CDR2 sequences are SGDLS and YYNGEE.

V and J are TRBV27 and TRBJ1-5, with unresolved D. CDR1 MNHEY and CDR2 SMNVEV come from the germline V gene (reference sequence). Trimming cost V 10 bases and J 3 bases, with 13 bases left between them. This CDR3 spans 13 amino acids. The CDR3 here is CATGPQPNQPQHF. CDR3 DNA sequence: TGTGCCACCGGCCCACAGCCCAATCAGCCCCAGCATTTT.

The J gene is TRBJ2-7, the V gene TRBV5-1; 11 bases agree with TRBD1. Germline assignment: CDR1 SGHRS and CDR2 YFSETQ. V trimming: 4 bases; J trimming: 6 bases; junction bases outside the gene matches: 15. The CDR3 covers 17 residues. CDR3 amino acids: CASSPIGAGTGGGEQYF. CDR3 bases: TGCGCCAGCAGCCCGATTGGAGCTGGGACAGGGGGTGGCGAGCAGTACTTC.

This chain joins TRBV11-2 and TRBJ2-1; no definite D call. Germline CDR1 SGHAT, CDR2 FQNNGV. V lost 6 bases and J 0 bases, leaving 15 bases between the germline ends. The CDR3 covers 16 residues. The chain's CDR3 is CASSSRAASSYNEQFF. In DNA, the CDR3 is TGTGCCAGCAGTTCTAGGGCGGCTAGCTCCTACAATGAGCAGTTCTTC.

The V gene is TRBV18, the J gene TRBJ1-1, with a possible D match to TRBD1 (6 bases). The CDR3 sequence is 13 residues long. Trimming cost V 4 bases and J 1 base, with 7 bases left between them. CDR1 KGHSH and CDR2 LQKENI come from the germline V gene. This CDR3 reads CASSRGGNTEAFF. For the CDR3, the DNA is TGTGCCAGCTCACGAGGGGGGAACACTGAAGCTTTCTTT. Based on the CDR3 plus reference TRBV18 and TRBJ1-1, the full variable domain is NAGVMQNPRHLVRRRGQEARLRCSPMKGHSHVYWYRQLPEEGLKFMVYLQKENIIDESGMPKERFSAEFPKEGPSILRIQQVVRGDSAAYFCASSRGGNTEAFFGQGTRLTVV.

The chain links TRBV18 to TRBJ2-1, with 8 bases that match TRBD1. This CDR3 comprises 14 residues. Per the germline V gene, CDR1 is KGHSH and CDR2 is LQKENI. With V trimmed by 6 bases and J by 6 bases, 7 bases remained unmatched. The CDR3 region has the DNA TGTGCCAGCTCGATCGGACAGGGAAGCAATGAGCAGTTCTTC. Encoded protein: CASSIGQGSNEQFF.

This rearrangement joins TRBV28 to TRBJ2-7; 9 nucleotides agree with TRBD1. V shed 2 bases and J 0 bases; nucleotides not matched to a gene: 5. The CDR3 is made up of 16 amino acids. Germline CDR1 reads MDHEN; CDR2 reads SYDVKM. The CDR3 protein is CASSLGQGISSYEQYF. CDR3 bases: TGTGCCAGCAGTTTAGGACAGGGGATTTCCTCCTACGAGCAGTACTTC. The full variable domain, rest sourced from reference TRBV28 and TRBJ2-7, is DVKVTQSSRYLVKRTGEKVFLECVQDMDHENMFWYRQDPGLGLRLIYFSYDVKMKEKGDIPEGYSVSREKKERFSLILESASTNQTSMYLCASSLGQGISSYEQYFGPGTRLTVT.

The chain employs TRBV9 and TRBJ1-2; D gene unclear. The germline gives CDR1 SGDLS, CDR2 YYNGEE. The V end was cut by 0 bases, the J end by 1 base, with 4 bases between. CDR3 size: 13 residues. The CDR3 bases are TGTGCCAGCAGCGTAGAGGGTAACTATGGCTACACCTTC. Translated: CASSVEGNYGYTF.

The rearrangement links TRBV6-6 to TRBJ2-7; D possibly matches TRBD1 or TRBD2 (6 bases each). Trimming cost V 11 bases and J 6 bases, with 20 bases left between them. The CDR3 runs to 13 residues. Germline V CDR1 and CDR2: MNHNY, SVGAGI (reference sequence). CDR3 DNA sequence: TGTGCCGTTAAGGGGGGAACGGGGTCCGAGCAGTACTTC. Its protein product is CAVKGGTGSEQYF.

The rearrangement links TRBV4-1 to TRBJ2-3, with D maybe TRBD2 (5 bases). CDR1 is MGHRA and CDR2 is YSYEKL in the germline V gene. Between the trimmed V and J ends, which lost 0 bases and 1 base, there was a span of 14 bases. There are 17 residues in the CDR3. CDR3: CASSQEVFRGGTDTQYF. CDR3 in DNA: TGCGCCAGCAGCCAAGAGGTCTTCCGGGGTGGCACAGATACGCAGTATTTT.

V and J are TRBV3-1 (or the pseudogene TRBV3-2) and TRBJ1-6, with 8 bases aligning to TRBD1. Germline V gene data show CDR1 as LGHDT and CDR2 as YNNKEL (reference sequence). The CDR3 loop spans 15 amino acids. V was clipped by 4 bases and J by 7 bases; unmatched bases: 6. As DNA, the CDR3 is TGTGCCAGCAGCCTGTTGGACAGGGCAAATTCACCCCTCCACTTT. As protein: CASSLLDRANSPLHF.

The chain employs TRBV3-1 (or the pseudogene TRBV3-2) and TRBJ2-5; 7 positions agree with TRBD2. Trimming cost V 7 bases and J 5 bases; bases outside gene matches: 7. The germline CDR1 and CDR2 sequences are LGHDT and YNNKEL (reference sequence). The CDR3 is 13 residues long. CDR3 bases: TGTGCCAGCACCGTAGCGGGCGGTGAGACCCAGTACTTC. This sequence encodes CASTVAGGETQYF.

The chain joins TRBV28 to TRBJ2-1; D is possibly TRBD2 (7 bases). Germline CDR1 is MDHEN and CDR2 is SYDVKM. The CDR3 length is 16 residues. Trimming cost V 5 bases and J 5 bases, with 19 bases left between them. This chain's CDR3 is CASSKAGDTRDNEQFF. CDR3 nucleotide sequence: TGTGCCAGCAGTAAGGCGGGGGACACCCGAGACAATGAGCAGTTCTTC.

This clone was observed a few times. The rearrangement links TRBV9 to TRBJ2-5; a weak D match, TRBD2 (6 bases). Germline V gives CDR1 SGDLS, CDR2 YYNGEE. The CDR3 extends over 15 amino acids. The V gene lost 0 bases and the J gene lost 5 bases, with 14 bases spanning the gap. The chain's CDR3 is CASSVEGLSSETQYF. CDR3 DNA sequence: TGTGCCAGCAGCGTAGAGGGACTTAGTTCGGAGACCCAGTACTTC.

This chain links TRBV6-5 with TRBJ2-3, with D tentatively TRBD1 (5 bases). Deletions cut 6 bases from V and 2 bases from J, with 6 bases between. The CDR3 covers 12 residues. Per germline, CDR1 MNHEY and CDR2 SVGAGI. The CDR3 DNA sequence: TGTGCCAGCAGGGACACCACAGATACGCAGTATTTT. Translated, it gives CASRDTTDTQYF.

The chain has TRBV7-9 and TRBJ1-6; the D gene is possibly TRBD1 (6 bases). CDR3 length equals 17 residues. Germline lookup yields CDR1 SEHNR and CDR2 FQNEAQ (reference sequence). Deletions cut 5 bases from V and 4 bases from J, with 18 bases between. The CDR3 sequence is CASSPAQRGGYNSPLHF. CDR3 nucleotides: TGTGCCAGCAGCCCAGCACAGCGAGGGGGTTATAATTCACCCCTCCACTTT.

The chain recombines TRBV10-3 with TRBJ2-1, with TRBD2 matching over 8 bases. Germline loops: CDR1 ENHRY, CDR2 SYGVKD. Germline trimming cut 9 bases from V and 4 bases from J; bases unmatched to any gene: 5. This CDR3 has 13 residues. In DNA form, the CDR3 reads TGTGCCATAGCGGGAGATAGGTACAATGAGCAGTTCTTC. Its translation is CAIAGDRYNEQFF.

The DNA of the CDR3 is TGTGCCAGCAGCTTGGAACAGGGGGACTCCTACGAGCAGTACTTC. Encoded protein: CASSLEQGDSYEQYF. The chain is built from TRBV5-4 and TRBJ2-7, with 8 nucleotides matching TRBD1. Losses at the gene ends were 0 bases for V and 0 bases for J; bases not matched to a gene: 2. Germline values: CDR1 SGHNT, CDR2 YYREEE (reference sequence). The length of the CDR3 is 15 residues.

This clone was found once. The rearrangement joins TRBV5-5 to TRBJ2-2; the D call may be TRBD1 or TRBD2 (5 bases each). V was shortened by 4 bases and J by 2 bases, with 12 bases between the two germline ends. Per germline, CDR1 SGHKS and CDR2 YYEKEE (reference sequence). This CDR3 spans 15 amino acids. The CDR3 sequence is CASSTRDQNTGELFF. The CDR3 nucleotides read TGTGCCAGCAGCACCCGGGACCAAAACACCGGGGAGCTGTTTTTT.

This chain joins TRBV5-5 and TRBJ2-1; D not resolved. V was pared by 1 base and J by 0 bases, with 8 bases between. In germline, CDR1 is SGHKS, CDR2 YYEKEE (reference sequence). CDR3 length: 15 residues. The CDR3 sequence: CASSLQRLSYNEQFF. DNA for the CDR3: TGTGCCAGCAGCTTGCAGCGACTCTCCTACAATGAGCAGTTCTTC.

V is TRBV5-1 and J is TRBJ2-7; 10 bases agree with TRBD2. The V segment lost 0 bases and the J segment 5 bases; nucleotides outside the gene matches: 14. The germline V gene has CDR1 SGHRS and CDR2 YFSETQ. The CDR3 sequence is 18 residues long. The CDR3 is CASSLALLKREGFNEQYF. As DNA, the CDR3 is TGCGCCAGCAGCTTGGCCCTACTAAAGCGGGAGGGCTTTAACGAGCAGTACTTC.

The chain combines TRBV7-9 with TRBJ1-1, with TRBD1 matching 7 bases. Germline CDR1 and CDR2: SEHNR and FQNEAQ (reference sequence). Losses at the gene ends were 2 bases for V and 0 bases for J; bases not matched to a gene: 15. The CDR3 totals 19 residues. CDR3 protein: CASSLSLVTGDLMNTEAFF. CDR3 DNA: TGTGCCAGCAGCTTAAGTCTCGTAACAGGGGATCTTATGAACACTGAAGCTTTCTTT.

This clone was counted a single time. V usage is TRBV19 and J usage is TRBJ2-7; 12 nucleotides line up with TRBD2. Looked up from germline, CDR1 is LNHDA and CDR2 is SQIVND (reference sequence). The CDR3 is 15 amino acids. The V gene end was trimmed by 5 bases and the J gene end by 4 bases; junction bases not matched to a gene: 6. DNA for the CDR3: TGTGCCAGTAGTTTTCGACTAGCGGGAGTATACGAGCAGTACTTC. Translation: CASSFRLAGVYEQYF.

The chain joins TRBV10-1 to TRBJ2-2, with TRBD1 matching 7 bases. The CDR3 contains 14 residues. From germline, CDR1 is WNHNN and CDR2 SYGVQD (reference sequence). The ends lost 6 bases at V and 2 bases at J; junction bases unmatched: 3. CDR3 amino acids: CASSRDRNTGELFF. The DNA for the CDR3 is TGCGCCAGCAGCCGGGACAGAAACACCGGGGAGCTGTTTTTT.

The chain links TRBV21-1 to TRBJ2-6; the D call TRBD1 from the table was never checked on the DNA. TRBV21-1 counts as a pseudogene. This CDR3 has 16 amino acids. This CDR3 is CASRLDRLSGANVLTF. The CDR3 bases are TGTGCCAGCAGACTGGACAGACTCTCTGGGGCCAACGTCCTGACTTTC.

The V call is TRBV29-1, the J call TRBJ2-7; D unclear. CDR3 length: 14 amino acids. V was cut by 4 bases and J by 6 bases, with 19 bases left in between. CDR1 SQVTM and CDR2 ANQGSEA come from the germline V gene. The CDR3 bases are TGCAGCGTTGGCTGGCGCCAGAAAAACTCCGAGCAGTACTTC. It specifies CSVGWRQKNSEQYF.

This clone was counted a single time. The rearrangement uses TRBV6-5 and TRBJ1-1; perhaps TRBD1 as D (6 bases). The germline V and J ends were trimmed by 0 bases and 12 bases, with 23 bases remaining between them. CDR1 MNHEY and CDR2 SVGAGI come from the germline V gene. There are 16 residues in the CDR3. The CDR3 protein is CASSYSPGGGWGTTFF. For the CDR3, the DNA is TGTGCCAGCAGTTACTCGCCCGGAGGGGGGTGGGGTACAACTTTCTTT.